One and the same sample provided the 22 T cell receptor beta chains below, sequenced in a study of T cells in tumors after PD-1 blockade. Repertoires were generated with immunoSEQ multiplex PCR, while TCRdb's copy carries only in-frame clones and drops some. The data show about 59,000 clones, 80% seen once. The specimen was PBMCs, collected before anti-PD-1 treatment. The source of these receptors is a human donor with basal cell carcinoma.

The genes are TRBV15 and TRBJ2-1, with 7 bases lining up with TRBD1. Trimming at V came to 4 bases and at J to 5 bases, leaving 14 bases not matched to a gene. This CDR3 is built from 17 residues. Per germline, CDR1 LNHNV and CDR2 YYDKDF (reference sequence). As DNA, the CDR3 is TGTGCCACCAGCAAGAGGCCCGGGACAGCAGTAAACAATGAGCAGTTCTTC. This encodes CATSKRPGTAVNNEQFF.

The V gene is TRBV10-3, the J gene TRBJ2-3, with 8 nucleotides matching TRBD1. CDR1 ENHRY and CDR2 SYGVKD come from the germline V gene. The CDR3 contains 16 residues. Losses at the gene ends were 2 bases for V and 1 base for J; bases not matched to a gene: 5. CDR3 loop: CAISEGAGGRTDTQYF. The CDR3 DNA reads TGTGCCATCAGTGAGGGGGCAGGGGGCCGCACAGATACGCAGTATTTT.

The chain carries TRBV30 and TRBJ1-3; D is ambiguous. The V end lost 0 bases, the J end lost 0 bases, and 18 bases lay between the germline ends. Germline loops: CDR1 GTSNPN, CDR2 SVGIG (reference sequence). This CDR3 is built from 18 residues. This CDR3 reads CAWSVAGLGRSSGNTIYF. CDR3 in DNA: TGTGCCTGGAGTGTAGCGGGTTTAGGGAGGAGCTCTGGAAACACCATATATTTT.

This clone was counted a single time. This sequence joins TRBV7-6 and TRBJ2-6; D is possibly TRBD2 (6 bases). The CDR3 has 15 amino acids. Trimming removed 1 base at V and 4 bases at J, with 8 bases between. CDR1 and CDR2 (germline): SGHVS, FNYEAQ. CDR3 DNA: TGTGCCAGCAGCTTAGGCGGGGCGGGGGCCAACGTCCTGACTTTC. This encodes CASSLGGAGANVLTF.

The V gene is TRBV27, the J gene TRBJ1-2; D is perhaps TRBD1 (6 bases). The CDR3 runs to 14 residues. Germline CDR1 MNHEY, CDR2 SMNVEV (reference sequence). Trimming took off 3 bases at V and 6 bases at J, with 14 bases between the two ends. The CDR3 reads CASSFGRGVHGYTF. CDR3 DNA sequence: TGTGCCAGCAGTTTTGGCAGGGGAGTCCATGGCTACACCTTC.

This clone occurred a few times. The chain links TRBV2 to TRBJ1-2, with a possible D match to TRBD1 (6 bases). This CDR3 is 14 amino acids long. Deletions cut 3 bases from V and 7 bases from J, with 15 bases between. The germline V gene has CDR1 SNHLY and CDR2 FYNNEI. CDR3 in DNA: TGTGCCAGCAGTGATTTTCTAGGGGGAAGTGGCTACACCTTC. Translating it yields CASSDFLGGSGYTF.

The chain couples TRBV5-1 to TRBJ2-5; 10 nucleotides align to TRBD1. CDR3 length: 17 residues. The germline V gene has CDR1 SGHRS and CDR2 YFSETQ. Trimming cost V 0 bases and J 3 bases; bases outside gene matches: 8. CDR3 amino acids: CASSLEFRQGAKETQYF. The CDR3 region has the DNA TGCGCCAGCAGCTTGGAATTCCGACAGGGGGCGAAAGAGACCCAGTACTTC. Full variable domain (outside the CDR3, taken from reference TRBV5-1 and TRBJ2-5): KAGVTQTPRYLIKTRGQQVTLSCSPISGHRSVSWYQQTPGQGLQFLFEYFSETQRNKGNFPGRFSGRQFSNSRSEMNVSTLELGDSALYLCASSLEFRQGAKETQYFGPGTRLLVL.

The chain combines TRBV6-6 with TRBJ2-7; D is perhaps TRBD2 (6 bases). CDR3 length: 14 residues. V lost 2 bases and J 1 base, leaving 9 bases between the germline ends. Germline V lookup: CDR1 MNHNY, CDR2 SVGAGI (reference sequence). The DNA of the CDR3 is TGTGCCAGCAGTTACATTGGGGGGTCCTACGAGCAGTACTTC. Translated, it gives CASSYIGGSYEQYF.

The CDR3 region has the DNA TGTGCCAGCTCACAGGGCACAGATACGCAGTATTTT. Translation gives CASSQGTDTQYF. The chain links TRBV18 to TRBJ2-3; unclear D gene. V was clipped by 4 bases and J by 1 base, with 3 bases between them. Per the germline V gene, CDR1 is KGHSH and CDR2 is LQKENI. There are 12 residues in the CDR3. Using reference TRBV18 and TRBJ2-3 for the parts outside the CDR3, the full variable domain is NAGVMQNPRHLVRRRGQEARLRCSPMKGHSHVYWYRQLPEEGLKFMVYLQKENIIDESGMPKERFSAEFPKEGPSILRIQQVVRGDSAAYFCASSQGTDTQYFGPGTRLTVL.

This chain uses TRBV27 with TRBJ2-2; D remains ambiguous. Trimming cost V 0 bases and J 6 bases, with 5 bases left between them. CDR1 MNHEY and CDR2 SMNVEV come from the germline V gene (reference sequence). CDR3 length equals 13 residues. The DNA of the CDR3 is TGTGCCAGCAGTTTATCTGTTTCCGGGGAGCTGTTTTTT. Its protein is CASSLSVSGELFF.

In its sample, this clone was seen once. The chain joins TRBV3-1 (or the pseudogene TRBV3-2) to TRBJ2-5; perhaps TRBD2 as D (6 bases). Germline CDR1 is LGHDT and CDR2 is YNNKEL (reference sequence). The V end lost 1 base, the J end lost 7 bases, and 16 bases lay between the germline ends. The CDR3 has 15 residues. This CDR3 is CASSQAPQGTATQYF. DNA of the CDR3: TGTGCCAGCAGCCAAGCACCTCAAGGGACTGCGACCCAGTACTTC.

The chain has TRBV5-1 and TRBJ1-2; a weak D match, TRBD1 (6 bases). V gave up 0 bases and J gave up 7 bases, with 16 bases separating them. The germline V gene encodes CDR1 SGHRS and CDR2 YFSETQ. The CDR3 is 15 amino acids. The DNA of the CDR3 is TGCGCCAGCAGCTTGGGATACAGGGATGAAGGTGGCTACACCTTC. Its translation: CASSLGYRDEGGYTF.

CDR3 bases: TGTGCCAGCAGTCTCCGGGGAGAGCAGTACTTC. Its translation: CASSLRGEQYF. V and J are TRBV27 and TRBJ2-7; D is perhaps TRBD2 (5 bases). This CDR3 has 11 amino acids. In germline, CDR1 is MNHEY, CDR2 SMNVEV (reference sequence). Trimming left V 5 bases short and J 7 bases short, with 9 bases between.

The rearrangement uses TRBV5-8 and TRBJ2-5; unclear D gene. V was pared by 1 base and J by 4 bases, with 11 bases between. Germline CDR1 is SGHTS and CDR2 is YDEGEE. The CDR3 is 14 residues long. DNA of the CDR3: TGTGCCAGCAGCTTGAACGGGTTCCCAGAGACCCAGTACTTC. Protein product: CASSLNGFPETQYF.

This clone has a single count. CDR3 in amino acids: CASSPGGVPNEQFF. The DNA of the CDR3 is TGTGCCAGCAGCCCAGGGGGCGTCCCCAATGAGCAGTTCTTC. The chain recombines TRBV7-6 with TRBJ2-1; 8 nucleotides align to TRBD1. Germline V gene sequence: CDR1 SGHVS, CDR2 FNYEAQ. CDR3 size: 14 residues. Unmatched junction bases numbered 6, after V lost 5 bases and J lost 6 bases.

The sample holds a few counts of this clone. The chain couples TRBV7-6 to TRBJ2-5; 8 nucleotides match TRBD1. With V trimmed by 4 bases and J by 7 bases, 20 bases remained unmatched. This CDR3 has 18 residues. Germline V gene data show CDR1 as SGHVS and CDR2 as FNYEAQ. CDR3 protein: CASSSPYRDRFAGRTQYF. The CDR3 nucleotides are TGTGCCAGCAGCTCTCCATACAGGGACAGGTTCGCAGGAAGGACCCAGTACTTC.

This clone was observed once. This chain connects TRBV27 to TRBJ2-3; 8 bases align to TRBD1. Trimming removed 0 bases from V and 5 bases from J; junction bases left unmatched: 4. The germline CDR1 and CDR2 sequences are MNHEY and SMNVEV (reference sequence). The CDR3 is made up of 15 amino acids. The CDR3: CASSLSFRGLDTQYF. CDR3 nucleotides: TGTGCCAGCAGTTTATCGTTCAGGGGGCTAGATACGCAGTATTTT.

The J gene is TRBJ2-2, the V gene TRBV7-3; D remains ambiguous. Trimming took off 3 bases at V and 4 bases at J, with 9 bases between the two ends. CDR1 and CDR2 from the germline V gene are SGHTA and FQGTGA. CDR3 length: 14 residues. CDR3 sequence (DNA): TGTGCCAGCAGCTTGCTAGTCGGCACCGGGGAGCTGTTTTTT. As protein: CASSLLVGTGELFF.

This chain connects TRBV5-8 to TRBJ2-5, with D possibly matching TRBD2 (5 bases). Germline V gene sequence: CDR1 SGHTS, CDR2 YDEGEE. Deletions cut 2 bases from V and 2 bases from J, with 10 bases between. The CDR3 consists of 14 residues. CDR3 region: CASSFLQRQETQYF. The DNA for the CDR3 is TGTGCCAGCAGCTTTTTGCAGCGGCAAGAGACCCAGTACTTC.

The sample holds one count of this clone. The rearrangement joins TRBV19 to TRBJ1-1; D gene unclear. The germline gives CDR1 LNHDA, CDR2 SQIVND (reference sequence). V was cut by 10 bases and J by 0 bases, with 15 bases left in between. CDR3 length equals 14 residues. The CDR3, as DNA: TGTGCCACCTCAGCGGGAGGGTTGAACACTGAAGCTTTCTTT. Translated: CATSAGGLNTEAFF.

The chain recombines TRBV6-4 with TRBJ2-3; the match to TRBD2 covers 9 bases. This CDR3 has 16 residues. V dropped 2 bases and J dropped 1; count of bases not matched to a gene: 4. The germline CDR1 and CDR2 sequences are MRHNA and SNTAGT. CDR3 bases: TGTGCCAGCAGTGACAAGGCGGGGGGGGGCACAGATACGCAGTATTTT. Translated, it gives CASSDKAGGGTDTQYF.

This rearrangement joins TRBV5-5 to TRBJ1-5, with 7 bases identical to TRBD1. V trimming: 3 bases; J trimming: 5 bases; junction bases outside the gene matches: 11. Per germline, CDR1 SGHKS and CDR2 YYEKEE (reference sequence). This CDR3 has 16 amino acids. CDR3 region: CASSSFKGGGDQPQHF. The CDR3 DNA reads as TGTGCCAGCAGCTCCTTCAAAGGAGGGGGCGATCAGCCCCAGCATTTT.